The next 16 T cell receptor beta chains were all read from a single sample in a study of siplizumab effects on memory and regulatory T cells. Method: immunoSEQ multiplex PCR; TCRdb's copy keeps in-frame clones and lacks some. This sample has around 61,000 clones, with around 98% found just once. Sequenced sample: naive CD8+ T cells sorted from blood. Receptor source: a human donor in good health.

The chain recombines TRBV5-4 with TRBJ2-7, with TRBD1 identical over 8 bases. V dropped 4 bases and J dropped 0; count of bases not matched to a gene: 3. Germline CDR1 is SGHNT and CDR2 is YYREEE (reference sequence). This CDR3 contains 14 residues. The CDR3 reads CASSPGTGSYEQYF. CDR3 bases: TGTGCCAGCAGCCCCGGGACAGGCTCCTACGAGCAGTACTTC.

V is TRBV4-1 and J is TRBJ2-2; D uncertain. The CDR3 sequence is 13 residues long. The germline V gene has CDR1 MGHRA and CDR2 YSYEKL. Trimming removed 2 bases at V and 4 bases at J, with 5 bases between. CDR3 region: CASSQSATGELFF. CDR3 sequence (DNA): TGCGCCAGCAGCCAATCGGCCACCGGGGAGCTGTTTTTT.

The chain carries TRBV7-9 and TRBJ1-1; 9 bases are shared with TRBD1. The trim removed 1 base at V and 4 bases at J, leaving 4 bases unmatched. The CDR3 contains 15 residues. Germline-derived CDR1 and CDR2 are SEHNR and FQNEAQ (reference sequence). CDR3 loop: CASSLEQGASTEAFF. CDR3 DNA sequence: TGTGCCAGCAGCTTAGAACAGGGGGCATCCACTGAAGCTTTCTTT. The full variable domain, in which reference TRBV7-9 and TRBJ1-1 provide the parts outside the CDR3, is DTGVSQNPRHKITKRGQNVTFRCDPISEHNRLYWYRQTLGQGPEFLTYFQNEAQLEKSRLLSDRFSAERPKGSFSTLEIQRTEQGDSAMYLCASSLEQGASTEAFFGQGTRLTVV.

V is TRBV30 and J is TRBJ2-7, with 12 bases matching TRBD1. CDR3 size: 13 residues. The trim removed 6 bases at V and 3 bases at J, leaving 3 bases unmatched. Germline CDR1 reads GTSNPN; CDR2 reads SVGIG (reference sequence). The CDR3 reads CACGTGGSYEQYF. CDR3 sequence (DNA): TGTGCCTGCGGGACAGGGGGCAGCTACGAGCAGTACTTC. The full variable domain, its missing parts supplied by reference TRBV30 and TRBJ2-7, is SQTIHQWPATLVQPVGSPLSLECTVEGTSNPNLYWYRQAAGRGLQLLFYSVGIGQISSEVPQNLSASRPQDRQFILSSKKLLLSDSGFYLCACGTGGSYEQYFGPGTRLTVT.

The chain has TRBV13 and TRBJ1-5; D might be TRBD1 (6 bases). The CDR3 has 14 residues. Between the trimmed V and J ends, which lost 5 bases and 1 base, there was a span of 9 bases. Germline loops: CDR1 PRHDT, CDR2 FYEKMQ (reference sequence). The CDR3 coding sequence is TGTGCCAGCAGCCAGAGGGGGAGCAATCAGCCCCAGCATTTT. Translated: CASSQRGSNQPQHF.

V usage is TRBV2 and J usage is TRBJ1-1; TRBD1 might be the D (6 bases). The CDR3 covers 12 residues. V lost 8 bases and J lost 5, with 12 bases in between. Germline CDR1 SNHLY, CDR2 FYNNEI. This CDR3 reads CASGGGPTEAFF. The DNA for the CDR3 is TGTGCCAGCGGGGGGGGGCCAACTGAAGCTTTCTTT.

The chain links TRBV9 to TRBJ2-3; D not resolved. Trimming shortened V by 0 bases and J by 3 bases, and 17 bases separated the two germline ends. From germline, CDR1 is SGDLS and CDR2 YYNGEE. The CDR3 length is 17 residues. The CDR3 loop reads CASSVDYGSLGTDTQYF. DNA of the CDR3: TGTGCCAGCAGCGTAGATTATGGTAGTCTCGGAACAGATACGCAGTATTTT.

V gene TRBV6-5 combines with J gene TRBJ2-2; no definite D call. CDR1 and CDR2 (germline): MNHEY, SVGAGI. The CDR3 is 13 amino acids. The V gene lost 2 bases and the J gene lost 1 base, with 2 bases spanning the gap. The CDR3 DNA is TGTGCCAGCAGTTACCTGAACACCGGGGAGCTGTTTTTT. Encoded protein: CASSYLNTGELFF.

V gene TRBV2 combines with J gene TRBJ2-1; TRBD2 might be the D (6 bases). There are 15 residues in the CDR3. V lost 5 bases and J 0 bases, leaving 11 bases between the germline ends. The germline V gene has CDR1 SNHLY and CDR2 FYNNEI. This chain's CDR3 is CASSRDSSSYNEQFF. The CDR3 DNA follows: TGTGCCAGCAGTCGGGACTCCAGCTCCTACAATGAGCAGTTCTTC.

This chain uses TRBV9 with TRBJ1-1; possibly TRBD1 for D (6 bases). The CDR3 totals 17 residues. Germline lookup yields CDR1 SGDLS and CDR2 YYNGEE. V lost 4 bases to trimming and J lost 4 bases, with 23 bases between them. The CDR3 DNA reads TGTGCCAGCAGCCCATTCTCAGGGGAATTGGGAGGCACTGAAGCTTTCTTT. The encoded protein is CASSPFSGELGGTEAFF.

CDR3 DNA: TGCGCCAGCAGCTCGGATGGATTCGGGGAGACCCAGTACTTC. Amino acids: CASSSDGFGETQYF. This chain uses TRBV4-1 with TRBJ2-5; D remains unclear. V was shortened by 5 bases and J by 5 bases, with 15 bases between the two germline ends. Germline V gives CDR1 MGHRA, CDR2 YSYEKL. This CDR3 is built from 14 residues.

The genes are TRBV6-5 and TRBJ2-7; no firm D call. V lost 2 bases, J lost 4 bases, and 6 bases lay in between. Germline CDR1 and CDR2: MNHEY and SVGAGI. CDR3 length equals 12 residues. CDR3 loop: CASSYDGYEQYF. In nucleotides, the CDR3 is TGTGCCAGCAGTTACGATGGATACGAGCAGTACTTC.

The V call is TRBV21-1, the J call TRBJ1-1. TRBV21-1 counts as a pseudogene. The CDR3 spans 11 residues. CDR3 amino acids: CASRGNTEAFF. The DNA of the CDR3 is TGTGCCAGCAGGGGGAACACTGAAGCTTTCTTT.

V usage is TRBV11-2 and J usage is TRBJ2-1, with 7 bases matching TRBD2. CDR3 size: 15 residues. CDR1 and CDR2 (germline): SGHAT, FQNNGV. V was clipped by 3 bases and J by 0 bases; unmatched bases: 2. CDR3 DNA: TGTGCCAGCAGCTTCAGCGGGGCCTCCTACAATGAGCAGTTCTTC. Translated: CASSFSGASYNEQFF.

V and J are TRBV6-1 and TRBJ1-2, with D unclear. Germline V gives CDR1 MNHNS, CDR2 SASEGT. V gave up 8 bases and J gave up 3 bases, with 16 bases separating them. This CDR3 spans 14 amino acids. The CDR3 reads CASVNEDGDYGYTF. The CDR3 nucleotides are TGTGCCAGCGTCAATGAAGACGGAGACTATGGCTACACCTTC.

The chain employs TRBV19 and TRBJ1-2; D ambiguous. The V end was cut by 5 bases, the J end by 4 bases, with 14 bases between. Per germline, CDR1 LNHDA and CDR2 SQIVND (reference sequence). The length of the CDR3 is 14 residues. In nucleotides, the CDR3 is TGTGCCAGTAGTGCCGAAACAGAAACCTATGGCTACACCTTC. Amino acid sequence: CASSAETETYGYTF. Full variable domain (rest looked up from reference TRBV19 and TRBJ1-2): DGGITQSPKYLFRKEGQNVTLSCEQNLNHDAMYWYRQDPGQGLRLIYYSQIVNDFQKGDIAEGYSVSREKKESFPLTVTSAQKNPTAFYLCASSAETETYGYTFGSGTRLTVV.